The 26 T cell receptor beta chains listed next were all sequenced from one sample in a study of blood T cell repertoires in COVID-19. Repertoires were generated with immunoSEQ multiplex PCR, while TCRdb's copy carries only in-frame clones and drops some. Altogether 90,000 to 130,000 clones are present, 76% being singletons, with the ten largest covering more than 3.5%. The sequencing sample was made of peripheral blood. These receptor sequences come from an elderly woman with acute or convalescent COVID-19.

CDR3 sequence: CASRGYYGYTF. The CDR3 bases are TGTGCCAGCCGCGGCTACTATGGCTACACCTTC. This chain connects TRBV12-3 or TRBV12-4 to TRBJ1-2; the D is unclear. V lost 8 bases, J lost 3 bases, and 7 bases lay in between. The CDR3 loop spans 11 amino acids.

The CDR3 region is CASSLRTGGDSPLHF. The CDR3 coding sequence is TGTGCCAGCAGCTTAAGGACAGGGGGGGATTCACCCCTCCACTTT. The chain employs TRBV7-3 and TRBJ1-6; 10 nucleotides align to TRBD1. The CDR3 runs 15 residues. The germline gives CDR1 SGHTA, CDR2 FQGTGA. J lost 8 bases, V lost 1 base, and 2 bases had no gene match. Full variable domain (missing parts from reference TRBV7-3 and TRBJ1-6): GAGVSQTPSNKVTEKGKYVELRCDPISGHTALYWYRQSLGQGPEFLIYFQGTGAADDSGLPNDRFFAVRPEGSVSTLKIQRTERGDSAVYLCASSLRTGGDSPLHFGNGTRLTVT.

This chain links TRBV20-1 with TRBJ1-4; 8 nucleotides align to TRBD1. CDR1 DFQATT and CDR2 SNEGSKA come from the germline V gene (reference sequence). J lost 6 bases, V lost 3 bases, and 3 bases had no gene match. The CDR3 is 13 residues long. The CDR3: CSASVDRDEKLFF. CDR3 DNA: TGCAGTGCTAGTGTGGACAGGGATGAAAAACTGTTTTTT.

J is TRBJ1-2 and V is TRBV7-9; D not certain. Germline-derived CDR1 and CDR2 are SEHNR and FQNEAQ (reference sequence). The CDR3 runs to 12 residues. V gave up 3 bases and J gave up 4 bases, with 6 bases separating them. The CDR3 reads CASSFRSYGYTF. The CDR3 region has the DNA TGTGCCAGCAGCTTTCGCAGCTATGGCTACACCTTC.

Only one count was recorded for this clone. One junction end does not reproduce the germline sequence, and a read error may be involved. The J gene is TRBJ2-1, the V gene TRBV7-9; TRBD1 aligns across 9 bases. The CDR3 contains 12 residues. Looked up from germline, CDR1 is SEHNR and CDR2 is FQNEAQ (reference sequence). CDR3 DNA: TGTGCCAGCAGCTTTATCCGGGACAGGGTGGTCTTC. Protein product: CASSFIRDRVVF.

V usage is TRBV5-1 and J usage is TRBJ2-7; 9 bases agree with TRBD2. With V trimmed by 2 bases and J by 3 bases, 6 bases remained unmatched. The CDR3 totals 15 residues. The germline gives CDR1 SGHRS, CDR2 YFSETQ. CDR3 sequence (DNA): TGCGCCAGCAGCTTTTCACGTAGCGGGAGCTACGAGCAGTACTTC. It translates to CASSFSRSGSYEQYF.

The chain is built from TRBV6-5 and TRBJ2-7, with D tentatively TRBD1 (5 bases). This CDR3 has 12 amino acids. V lost 6 bases and J 3 bases, leaving 9 bases between the germline ends. CDR1 and CDR2 from the germline V gene are MNHEY and SVGAGI. CDR3 amino acids: CASRAQVYEQYF. CDR3 coding DNA: TGTGCCAGCAGGGCACAGGTCTACGAGCAGTACTTC.

This clone was observed a handful of times. The chain joins TRBV5-1 to TRBJ2-3; D not resolved. The CDR3 is 14 amino acids. Trimming shortened V by 0 bases and J by 3 bases, and 8 bases separated the two germline ends. Looked up from germline, CDR1 is SGHRS and CDR2 is YFSETQ. CDR3 nucleotide sequence: TGCGCCAGCAGCTTGGCGCGGAGAACAGATACGCAGTATTTT. Its protein product is CASSLARRTDTQYF.

This clone was counted between two and nine times. The chain combines TRBV15 with TRBJ2-3, with unresolved D. The germline gives CDR1 LNHNV, CDR2 YYDKDF (reference sequence). This CDR3 spans 12 amino acids. Between the trimmed V and J ends, which lost 0 bases and 6 bases, there was a span of 4 bases. CDR3 residues: CATSRDRDTQYF. The CDR3 nucleotides read TGTGCCACCAGCAGAGACCGGGATACGCAGTATTTT.

The rearrangement joins TRBV15 to TRBJ2-1; 14 bases align to TRBD2. V trimming: 4 bases; J trimming: 4 bases; junction bases outside the gene matches: 9. CDR1 and CDR2 (germline): LNHNV, YYDKDF (reference sequence). CDR3 length: 18 residues. CDR3 in DNA: TGTGCCACCAGCACACGAGCCGGGACTAGCGGGAGATACAATGAGCAGTTCTTC. Translation: CATSTRAGTSGRYNEQFF.

The genes are TRBV10-3 and TRBJ2-1, with TRBD2 matching over 11 bases. The V gene's germline CDR1 is ENHRY and CDR2 SYGVKD. This CDR3 is built from 18 residues. J gave up 2 bases and V 4 bases, and 10 bases lay outside the gene matches. CDR3 in amino acids: CAISGGTSGGQTYNEQFF. The CDR3 DNA is TGTGCCATCAGTGGGGGGACTAGCGGCGGCCAAACCTACAATGAGCAGTTCTTC.

This chain joins TRBV6-2 or TRBV6-3 and TRBJ1-1; perhaps TRBD1 as D (5 bases). Per germline, CDR1 MNHEY and CDR2 SVGEGT. With 5 bases removed from V and 3 bases from J, the gap between germline ends came to 16 bases. CDR3 length equals 15 residues. The CDR3 coding sequence is TGTGCCAGCAGTCGGACCTATCCCAGGGACACTGAAGCTTTCTTT. It is translated as CASSRTYPRDTEAFF.

This clone is deemed medium-sized. The V gene is TRBV5-3, the J gene TRBJ2-1; TRBD2 agrees at 14 bases. TRBV5-3 carries the ORF label, with uncertain function. CDR3 size: 18 residues. V trimming: 3 bases; J trimming: 5 bases; junction bases outside the gene matches: 10. CDR3 sequence: CARSSGLAGGLSNNEQFF. Written as DNA, the CDR3 is TGTGCCAGAAGCTCCGGACTAGCGGGAGGTTTATCGAACAATGAGCAGTTCTTC.

The chain uses TRBV19 and TRBJ2-5, with 9 bases identical to TRBD1. CDR3 length: 14 residues. Germline trimming cut 6 bases from V and 0 bases from J; bases unmatched to any gene: 2. From germline, CDR1 is LNHDA and CDR2 SQIVND (reference sequence). CDR3 nucleotide sequence: TGTGCCAGTAGAGGGGACAGGGACCAAGAGACCCAGTACTTC. It translates to CASRGDRDQETQYF.

The V call is TRBV6-5, the J call TRBJ2-1; 9 bases are shared with TRBD2. The V gene's germline CDR1 is MNHEY and CDR2 SVGAGI. CDR3 length equals 15 residues. The V gene end was trimmed by 5 bases and the J gene end by 2 bases; junction bases not matched to a gene: 4. The CDR3 is CASSLSGGTYNEQFF. The CDR3 DNA is TGTGCCAGCAGTCTGAGCGGGGGGACCTACAATGAGCAGTTCTTC.

V and J are TRBV30 and TRBJ2-7, with 9 bases matching TRBD1. This CDR3 region has 14 residues. Germline-derived CDR1 and CDR2 are GTSNPN and SVGIG (reference sequence). V trimming: 7 bases; J trimming: 1 base; junction bases outside the gene matches: 8. Written as DNA, the CDR3 is TGTGCCTCGGCACCGGGACAGGGATCCTACGAGCAGTACTTC. Protein product: CASAPGQGSYEQYF.

V gene TRBV24-1 combines with J gene TRBJ1-5; D ambiguous. Trimming cost V 7 bases and J 0 bases, with 6 bases left between them. This CDR3 is 13 amino acids long. Germline loops: CDR1 KGHDR, CDR2 SFDVKD. The CDR3: CATSEDSNQPQHF. The CDR3 nucleotides are TGTGCCACCAGCGAGGATAGCAATCAGCCCCAGCATTTT.

V and J are TRBV11-2 and TRBJ1-6; 7 bases match TRBD1. There are 15 residues in the CDR3. Losses at the gene ends were 5 bases for V and 7 bases for J; bases not matched to a gene: 8. Germline V gene data show CDR1 as SGHAT and CDR2 as FQNNGV. CDR3 nucleotide sequence: TGTGCCAGCAGCCCCCGACAGGGTCTAAATTCACCCCTCCACTTT. It codes for CASSPRQGLNSPLHF.

This rearrangement joins TRBV6-5 to TRBJ2-4, with 9 bases that match TRBD1. V lost 4 bases to trimming and J lost 8 bases; unmatched junction nucleotides: 6. The germline gives CDR1 MNHEY, CDR2 SVGAGI. This CDR3 is built from 14 residues. The CDR3 coding sequence is TGTGCCAGCAGTTTCCGGGACAGGGATCACATTCAGTACTTC. Amino acid sequence: CASSFRDRDHIQYF.

In its sample, this clone was seen a few times. This chain uses TRBV6-5 with TRBJ2-1; D is undetermined. The CDR3 length is 16 residues. V lost 2 bases, J lost 6 bases, and 17 bases lay in between. The germline CDR1 and CDR2 sequences are MNHEY and SVGAGI. The CDR3 DNA sequence: TGTGCCAGCAGTTACCGCCCGTATCTCCTAGGCAATGAGCAGTTCTTC. Translated: CASSYRPYLLGNEQFF.

This clone was counted a single time. The chain is built from TRBV6-6 and TRBJ1-5; no reliable D call. V was shortened by 7 bases and J by 0 bases, with 7 bases between the two germline ends. There are 13 residues in the CDR3. CDR1 is MNHNY, CDR2 SVGAGI, per germline (reference sequence). DNA of the CDR3: TGTGCCAGCACCCCTTTTAGCAATCAGCCCCAGCATTTT. Encoded protein: CASTPFSNQPQHF.

This chain uses TRBV7-9 with TRBJ1-1; D ambiguous. The CDR3 spans 11 residues. Trimming removed 5 bases from V and 8 bases from J, with 9 bases in between. CDR1 is SEHNR and CDR2 is FQNEAQ in the germline V gene (reference sequence). The CDR3 reads CASSTGREAFF. The CDR3 DNA sequence: TGTGCCAGCAGCACGGGAAGGGAAGCTTTCTTT.

This sequence joins TRBV3-1 (or the pseudogene TRBV3-2) and TRBJ2-7; D perhaps matches TRBD1 (5 bases). Per germline, CDR1 LGHDT and CDR2 YNNKEL (reference sequence). CDR3 length: 15 amino acids. The V end was cut by 1 base, the J end by 4 bases, with 14 bases between. CDR3 DNA sequence: TGTGCCAGCAGCCAAGTGAAGGGGCAGTTTTACGAGCAGTACTTC. Translating it yields CASSQVKGQFYEQYF.

The CDR3 here is CASSQEHTGNYGYTF. The CDR3 DNA is TGCGCCAGCAGCCAAGAGCATACAGGGAACTATGGCTACACCTTC. This rearrangement joins TRBV4-1 to TRBJ1-2; TRBD1 is a possible D gene (6 bases). The CDR3 contains 15 residues. CDR1 is MGHRA and CDR2 is YSYEKL in the germline V gene. Trimming stripped 0 bases from V and 2 bases from J, with 10 bases between.

This chain joins TRBV24-1 and TRBJ1-5; the D gene is possibly TRBD1 (6 bases). The V gene lost 5 bases and the J gene lost 4 bases, with 14 bases spanning the gap. The germline CDR1 and CDR2 sequences are KGHDR and SFDVKD. The CDR3 runs to 15 residues. The CDR3 sequence: CATSAGANENQPQHF. The CDR3 nucleotides are TGTGCCACCAGTGCAGGGGCAAACGAAAATCAGCCCCAGCATTTT.

The genes are TRBV11-1 and TRBJ2-3, with 8 bases lining up with TRBD1. Trimming took 1 base from V and 2 from J; bases not matched to a gene: 5. The CDR3 is made up of 16 amino acids. CDR1 and CDR2 from the germline V gene are SGHAT and FQDESV (reference sequence). The CDR3 nucleotides are TGTGCCAGCAGCTTAGGGACAGGGCTATCCACAGATACGCAGTATTTT. It specifies CASSLGTGLSTDTQYF. The full variable domain, its missing parts supplied by reference TRBV11-1 and TRBJ2-3, is EAEVAQSPRYKITEKSQAVAFWCDPISGHATLYWYRQILGQGPELLVQFQDESVVDDSQLPKDRFSAERLKGVDSTLKIQPAELGDSAMYLCASSLGTGLSTDTQYFGPGTRLTVL.